The 8 T cell receptor beta chains reported below all come from one sample, sequenced in a study of tumor T cells in aggressive B-cell lymphoma. Here immunoSEQ multiplex PCR was the method, and the copy in TCRdb shows in-frame clones only, minus some. The sample lists some 7,800 clones, approximately 78% occurring once. The sample taken for sequencing was tumor tissue. These receptors were collected from an adult with diffuse large B cell lymphoma.

A single count supports this clone. The chain employs TRBV7-2 and TRBJ1-2, with D perhaps TRBD1 (6 bases). The CDR3 runs to 16 residues. V lost 0 bases and J 3 bases, leaving 14 bases between the germline ends. CDR1 is SGHTA, CDR2 FQGNSA, per germline. The CDR3 nucleotides read TGTGCCAGCAGCTTAGCGCCAGGGGTGGATGACTATGGCTACACCTTC. Translating gives CASSLAPGVDDYGYTF.

Comments on this clone: One end of the junction is discordant with germline, which a read error may explain. The chain links TRBV2 to TRBJ2-2; TRBD2 matches 7 bases. Germline lookup yields CDR1 SNHLY and CDR2 FYNNEI. This CDR3 region has 16 residues. CDR3 protein: CATSRRGSTNTGELFF. CDR3 in DNA: TGTGCCACCAGTCGTCGCGGGAGTACAAACACCGGGGAGCTGTTTTTT.

The gene calls are TRBV7-2 and TRBJ2-5; 10 bases line up with TRBD1. V gave up 5 bases and J gave up 5 bases; unmatched junction bases: 8. Germline values: CDR1 SGHTA, CDR2 FQGNSA. This CDR3 has 15 residues. The CDR3 DNA reads TGTGCCAGCAGCCGCTGGGACAGGGGAACCGAGACCCAGTACTTC. Protein: CASSRWDRGTETQYF. Using reference TRBV7-2 and TRBJ2-5 for the parts outside the CDR3, the full variable domain is GAGVSQSPSNKVTEKGKDVELRCDPISGHTALYWYRQSLGQGLEFLIYFQGNSAPDKSGLPSDRFSAERTGGSVSTLTIQRTQQEDSAVYLCASSRWDRGTETQYFGPGTRLLVL.

The V call is TRBV4-1, the J call TRBJ2-7; TRBD1 matches 7 bases. Germline CDR1 is MGHRA and CDR2 is YSYEKL. The CDR3 has 15 residues. The junction had 8 bases not matched to a gene; V was cut back by 4 bases and J by 2 bases. Here the CDR3 reads CASSPDRDSPYEQYV. The CDR3 coding sequence is TGCGCCAGCAGCCCAGACCGGGACAGTCCCTACGAGCAGTACGTC.

The chain links TRBV7-3 to TRBJ2-3; TRBD2 aligns across 8 bases. The V gene end was trimmed by 2 bases and the J gene end by 2 bases; junction bases not matched to a gene: 6. The CDR3 length is 16 residues. Per the germline V gene, CDR1 is SGHTA and CDR2 is FQGTGA. The CDR3 spells CASSLGIAGLTDTQYF. DNA of the CDR3: TGTGCCAGCAGCTTAGGAATAGCGGGGCTCACAGATACGCAGTATTTT.

The chain is built from TRBV7-6 and TRBJ2-1; D unresolved. Germline CDR1 is SGHVS and CDR2 is FNYEAQ. This CDR3 region has 14 residues. Trimming took 0 bases from V and 7 from J, leaving 10 bases between them. The CDR3 coding sequence is TGTGCCAGCAGCTTAGCAGCCCTTGATAATGAGCAGTTCTTC. Translated, it gives CASSLAALDNEQFF.

This clone was observed a handful of times. The chain couples TRBV20-1 to TRBJ2-2; D possibly corresponds to TRBD1 (6 bases). With 6 bases removed from V and 8 bases from J, the gap between germline ends came to 7 bases. From germline, CDR1 is DFQATT and CDR2 SNEGSKA (reference sequence). This CDR3 has 10 residues. CDR3 sequence: CSAGQGELFF. CDR3 DNA: TGCAGTGCAGGACAGGGGGAGCTGTTTTTT.

Comment on this clone: Other DNA variants within this sample encode the same CDR3. The V call is TRBV5-4, the J call TRBJ1-1, with 9 positions matching TRBD1. The CDR3 runs to 14 residues. V trimming: 2 bases; J trimming: 5 bases; junction bases outside the gene matches: 4. CDR1 is SGHNT and CDR2 is YYREEE in the germline V gene (reference sequence). The CDR3 DNA reads TGTGCCAGCAGCTTAGACAGGGGGAGGACTGAAGCTTTCTTT. This gives the protein CASSLDRGRTEAFF.